This T cell receptor (beta chain) is from a study of cytomegalovirus exposure and HLA in healthy donors. Researchers ran the PCR with 60 Vbeta and 13 Jbeta primers. Clones were read by immunoSEQ multiplex PCR, and TCRdb kept only the in-frame ones, dropping some. In all, the sample yields over 45,000 clones. The germline gives CDR1 SNHLY, CDR2 FYNNEI. Trimming took 10 bases from V and 5 from J; bases not matched to a gene: 14. The CDR3 totals 14 residues. Comments on this clone: The sample carries other DNA sequences with the same CDR3.

The genes are TRBV2 and TRBJ2-7, with TRBD2 identical over 7 bases. The sequenced sample was PBMCs. The origin of this receptor is a woman between 40 and 50 years old in good health and CMV-seronegative. The CDR3, as DNA: TGTGCCATCCTCTCTGTACGGGGAGGGAACGAGCAGTACTTC. This sequence encodes CAILSVRGGNEQYF.